Sequencing of this TCR beta chain was carried out in a study of OX40 agonist ivuxolimab in advanced cancers. For the wider study: Ivuxolimab was a fully human IgG2 agonistic monoclonal antibody targeting the costimulatory receptor OX40 (CD134). Patients were allowed to have had prior anti-PD-1, anti-PD-L1 or anti-CTLA-4 therapy, and around 41% of the dose-escalation patients had previously received checkpoint inhibitors. The paper describes the monotherapy dose-escalation part (N of about 47 patients) of the phase I trial of ivuxolimab. Among the 52 dose-escalation patients, about 20 had hepatocellular carcinoma, roughly 15 melanoma, 9 renal cell carcinoma and 9 head and neck cancer. Three dose-escalation patients achieved partial responses, one with hepatocellular carcinoma and two with cutaneous melanoma. The point of sequencing TCRbeta in the periphery was to test whether ivuxolimab changed TCR sequence diversity and drove clonal T-cell expansion. Intravenous ivuxolimab was administered to patients every 2 weeks at six dose levels: 0.01, 0.1, 0.3, 1.5, 3 and 10 mg/kg. In the dose-escalation cohort, more than 80% of patients were male, and the mean age was 60 years with a range of about 20 to 79.

General findings and caveats noted by the study authors: Clonal expansion of both CD4+ and CD8+ blood T cells was observed from baseline to week 6 at doses 0.1 to 3.0 mg/kg. Which antigens the clonally expanded peripheral T cells were specific for was not determined. On average, CD8+ T cells showed more expanded clones than CD4+ T cells after ivuxolimab. In the 0.1-3.0 mg/kg groups, partial responders had among the lowest normalized peripheral clonal expansion, particularly in CD8+ T cells. Low levels of normalized T-cell clonal expansion were also seen in some patients who did not respond.

The trial excluded patients who had a history of autoimmune disease or who were on systemic immunosuppression. Peripheral blood for TCR sequencing was collected from all dose cohorts at baseline, on cycle 4 day 1, and on cycle 7 day 1. The samples were drawn from a first-in-human, open-label, multicenter phase I dose-escalation trial of ivuxolimab. Adults with locally advanced or metastatic melanoma, renal cell, hepatocellular, or head and neck squamous cell carcinoma were enrolled in the trial. Before TCR sequencing, CD4+ T cells and CD8+ T cells from peripheral blood were sorted into separate populations. Genomic DNA was isolated from the sorted cells so that the TCRbeta CDR3 region could be sequenced. The immunoSEQ Assay was used to sequence the TCRbeta CDR3 regions. The table was pulled from immuneACCESS by TCRdb, which kept in-frame rearrangements only. Such tables lose some clones; where checked, under half of the loss comes from unresolved V genes, and the rest has no known cause. A total of fewer than 45,000 clones appear in this sample, about 85% of them only once. The ten largest clones capture around 2.7% of the sample.

This clone was detected only a few times. Its cognate antigen has yet to be identified. Qualities for individual bases were not recorded, and no much larger clone is one base off. This CDR3 is also generated by other DNA sequences in the sample. The TCR comes from an adult with an advanced solid tumor such as melanoma, head and neck, liver or kidney cancer. This specimen consisted of CD4+ or CD8+ T cells sorted from blood, obtained in a trial of the OX40 agonist ivuxolimab.

In nucleotides, the sequence is TGTGCCAGCAGCCTGACGAACACTGAAGCTTTCTTT. It translates to CASSLTNTEAFF. The sequence is built from TRBV7-9 and TRBJ1-1; the D gene is not confidently resolved. V drops 5 bases and J drops 1 base, leaving 5 bases in between. From its cysteine to its phenylalanine, the CDR3 spans 12 amino acids. Kept here is only the CDR3 DNA, which spans 36 bases and is read in frame from base 1. The germline V gene encodes CDR1 SEHNR and CDR2 FQNEAQ (reference sequence).